The next 27 T cell receptor beta chains were all read from a single sample in a study of OX40 agonist ivuxolimab in advanced cancers. Method: immunoSEQ multiplex PCR; TCRdb's copy keeps in-frame clones and lacks some. The table has approximately 76,000 clones, 90% to 95% seen once. Specimen: CD4+ or CD8+ T cells sorted from blood, collected in a trial of the OX40 agonist ivuxolimab. These TCRs come from an adult with an advanced solid tumor such as melanoma, head and neck, liver or kidney cancer.

This chain connects TRBV2 to TRBJ1-1; D is possibly TRBD1 (5 bases). The germline V and J ends were trimmed by 2 bases and 0 bases, with 16 bases remaining between them. CDR1 is SNHLY, CDR2 FYNNEI, per germline. The length of the CDR3 is 17 residues. The CDR3 nucleotides read TGTGCCAGCAGTGAATTCTCGTGGGGGTCTTTGAACACTGAAGCTTTCTTT. Translated: CASSEFSWGSLNTEAFF.

V gene TRBV7-9 combines with J gene TRBJ1-1, with D possibly being TRBD1 (5 bases). The ends were cut back, 4 bases at V and 2 bases at J, with 14 bases in the middle. This CDR3 contains 15 residues. Germline assignment: CDR1 SEHNR and CDR2 FQNEAQ (reference sequence). The CDR3 DNA reads as TGTGCCAGCAGCTCCCCACTGGGACCCAACACTGAAGCTTTCTTT. This gives the protein CASSSPLGPNTEAFF.

This clone was seen a single time. V is TRBV27 and J is TRBJ2-2; D uncertain. CDR1 is MNHEY, CDR2 SMNVEV, per germline (reference sequence). The CDR3 has 13 amino acids. Trimming removed 3 bases from V and 2 bases from J, with 4 bases in between. The CDR3, as DNA: TGTGCCAGCAGTTTTGGTAACACCGGGGAGCTGTTTTTT. It is translated as CASSFGNTGELFF.

This chain links TRBV5-5 with TRBJ2-3; 11 positions agree with TRBD2. The CDR3 sequence is 15 residues long. Germline loops: CDR1 SGHKS, CDR2 YYEKEE (reference sequence). V dropped 4 bases and J dropped 3; count of bases not matched to a gene: 4. CDR3 coding DNA: TGTGCCAGCAGCCATAGCGGGAGGGAGACAGATACGCAGTATTTT. Translating gives CASSHSGRETDTQYF.

The chain carries TRBV7-9 and TRBJ1-5, with no clear D. The ends were cut back, 1 base at V and 3 bases at J, with 10 bases in the middle. The germline V gene encodes CDR1 SEHNR and CDR2 FQNEAQ (reference sequence). The CDR3 has 15 amino acids. Here the CDR3 reads CASSLGGSLNQPQHF. The CDR3 DNA reads as TGTGCCAGCAGCTTAGGAGGATCACTCAATCAGCCCCAGCATTTT.

This sequence joins TRBV27 and TRBJ1-5; 7 nucleotides agree with TRBD1. From germline, CDR1 is MNHEY and CDR2 SMNVEV (reference sequence). The CDR3 has 14 residues. Trimming removed 6 bases from V and 0 bases from J; junction bases left unmatched: 2. CDR3 residues: CASRTGDSNQPQHF. The CDR3 DNA is TGTGCCAGCAGAACAGGGGATAGCAATCAGCCCCAGCATTTT.

The V gene is TRBV10-2, the J gene TRBJ2-3; D is undetermined. V gave up 6 bases and J gave up 0 bases, with 10 bases separating them. This CDR3 comprises 14 residues. CDR1 and CDR2 (germline): WSHSY, SAAADI. The CDR3 spells CASRPGSSTDTQYF. DNA of the CDR3: TGCGCCAGCAGGCCCGGATCTAGCACAGATACGCAGTATTTT.

The chain recombines TRBV4-1 with TRBJ2-7, with D unresolved. This CDR3 has 15 residues. Trimming removed 0 bases from V and 7 bases from J, with 16 bases in between. Germline loops: CDR1 MGHRA, CDR2 YSYEKL. The CDR3 is CASSQDRTTNWEQYF. In DNA, the CDR3 is TGCGCCAGCAGCCAAGATCGCACCACTAATTGGGAGCAGTACTTC.

Here the CDR3 DNA reads TGTGCCAGCAGCGGGACTAGCGGGAGTAATGAGCAGTTCTTC. It codes for CASSGTSGSNEQFF. The rearrangement uses TRBV7-2 and TRBJ2-1, with 14 bases lining up with TRBD2. Germline V gene sequence: CDR1 SGHTA, CDR2 FQGNSA. V trimming: 5 bases; J trimming: 7 bases; junction bases outside the gene matches: 1. The CDR3 length is 14 residues.

This rearrangement joins TRBV16 to TRBJ1-5; no clear D. The germline gives CDR1 KGHSY, CDR2 FQNENV. Deletions cut 4 bases from V and 2 bases from J, with 12 bases between. The length of the CDR3 is 15 residues. CDR3 DNA sequence: TGTGCCAGCAGCCGTCCATCAGAGGGCAATCAGCCCCAGCATTTT. This codes for CASSRPSEGNQPQHF.

V gene TRBV19 combines with J gene TRBJ1-1; 7 bases are shared with TRBD1. Germline V gives CDR1 LNHDA, CDR2 SQIVND (reference sequence). The CDR3 totals 13 residues. After removal of 7 bases from V and 1 base from J, the junction contained 3 bases not matched to a gene. The CDR3 sequence is CASNRGGNTEAFF. CDR3 bases: TGTGCCAGTAACAGGGGAGGGAACACTGAAGCTTTCTTT.

V and J are TRBV13 and TRBJ2-5; 7 bases align to TRBD1. Unmatched junction bases numbered 4, after V lost 5 bases and J lost 1 base. CDR3 length: 14 amino acids. Germline V gene data show CDR1 as PRHDT and CDR2 as FYEKMQ (reference sequence). In DNA form, the CDR3 reads TGTGCCAGCAGCCGGGGACAGTTCCAAGAGACCCAGTACTTC. Translation: CASSRGQFQETQYF. Full variable domain (rest looked up from reference TRBV13 and TRBJ2-5): AAGVIQSPRHLIKEKRETATLKCYPIPRHDTVYWYQQGPGQDPQFLISFYEKMQSDKGSIPDRFSAQQFSDYHSELNMSSLELGDSALYFCASSRGQFQETQYFGPGTRLLVL.

The rearrangement joins TRBV4-2 to TRBJ2-2, with 14 bases aligning to TRBD2. V was pared by 1 base and J by 7 bases, with 8 bases of the junction left unmatched. The CDR3 is 18 residues long. CDR1 LGHNA and CDR2 YNFKEQ come from the germline V gene. Here the CDR3 DNA reads TGTGCCAGCAGCCAAGCCCGACTAGCGGGAGGGCCTCACGGGGAGCTGTTTTTT. Amino acids: CASSQARLAGGPHGELFF.

This chain uses TRBV18 with TRBJ2-7; 9 bases align to TRBD1. The V segment lost 1 base and the J segment 2 bases; nucleotides outside the gene matches: 3. Per germline, CDR1 KGHSH and CDR2 LQKENI. This CDR3 is built from 15 residues. CDR3 amino acids: CASSPRGQGTYEQYF. The CDR3 DNA sequence: TGTGCCAGCTCACCACGGGGACAGGGAACCTACGAGCAGTACTTC. The variable domain in full, with the rest retrieved from reference TRBV18 and TRBJ2-7, is NAGVMQNPRHLVRRRGQEARLRCSPMKGHSHVYWYRQLPEEGLKFMVYLQKENIIDESGMPKERFSAEFPKEGPSILRIQQVVRGDSAAYFCASSPRGQGTYEQYFGPGTRLTVT.

The rearrangement joins TRBV28 to TRBJ2-4; D is uncertain. The germline CDR1 and CDR2 sequences are MDHEN and SYDVKM. The CDR3 extends over 15 amino acids. V shed 3 bases and J shed 2 bases, with 11 bases lying between them. CDR3 region: CASSLRYGTKNIQYF. The CDR3 DNA sequence: TGTGCCAGCAGTTTGCGGTATGGGACCAAAAACATTCAGTACTTC.

This clone has just a few counts. This chain joins TRBV7-8 and TRBJ2-7, with D uncertain. V shed 8 bases and J shed 5 bases, with 4 bases lying between them. CDR1 is SGHVS and CDR2 is FQNEAQ in the germline V gene. CDR3 length equals 9 residues. CDR3 sequence: CASGDEQYF. For the CDR3, the DNA is TGTGCCAGCGGGGACGAGCAGTACTTC.

This chain connects TRBV5-5 to TRBJ2-3, with unresolved D. V lost 0 bases and J 1 base, leaving 9 bases between the germline ends. CDR3 size: 15 residues. Germline V CDR1 and CDR2: SGHKS, YYEKEE (reference sequence). The CDR3 DNA is TGTGCCAGCAGCTTGGTAGGCTTGGGCACAGATACGCAGTATTTT. Protein sequence: CASSLVGLGTDTQYF.

The chain links TRBV9 to TRBJ1-1; no firm D call. The germline gives CDR1 SGDLS, CDR2 YYNGEE. Trimming left V 0 bases short and J 8 bases short, with 8 bases between. CDR3 size: 12 residues. The CDR3 loop reads CASSVGSREAFF. CDR3 nucleotides: TGTGCCAGCAGCGTAGGGTCCAGAGAAGCTTTCTTT.

J is TRBJ2-2 and V is TRBV9, with 8 bases identical to TRBD2. Looked up from germline, CDR1 is SGDLS and CDR2 is YYNGEE. The V segment lost 3 bases and the J segment 5 bases; nucleotides outside the gene matches: 3. CDR3 size: 14 residues. CDR3 amino acids: CASSGERETGELFF. DNA for the CDR3: TGTGCCAGCAGCGGGGAGCGGGAGACCGGGGAGCTGTTTTTT. The full variable domain, with the rest looked up from reference TRBV9 and TRBJ2-2, is DSGVTQTPKHLITATGQRVTLRCSPRSGDLSVYWYQQSLDQGLQFLIQYYNGEERAKGNILERFSAQQFPDLHSELNLSSLELGDSALYFCASSGERETGELFFGEGSRLTVL.

The V gene is TRBV21-1, the J gene TRBJ2-7; the table calls TRBD1, which could not be checked here. TRBV21-1 is a pseudogene segment. This CDR3 is 14 amino acids long. The CDR3, as DNA: TGTGCCAGCAGCAAATTGACAGGGGATGTCGAGCAGTACTTC. It translates to CASSKLTGDVEQYF.

The V and J genes are TRBV7-6 and TRBJ2-3, with TRBD1 as a possible D gene (6 bases). V was pared by 6 bases and J by 0 bases, with 13 bases between. The CDR3 spans 15 residues. Looked up from germline, CDR1 is SGHVS and CDR2 is FNYEAQ. In DNA form, the CDR3 reads TGTGCCAGCAGGCCCGGGACATCTAGCACAGATACGCAGTATTTT. As protein: CASRPGTSSTDTQYF.

V gene TRBV28 combines with J gene TRBJ2-5; TRBD1 agrees at 7 bases. In germline, CDR1 is MDHEN, CDR2 SYDVKM. The CDR3 length is 15 residues. The V gene end was trimmed by 6 bases and the J gene end by 1 base; junction bases not matched to a gene: 8. The DNA for the CDR3 is TGTGCCAGCAGACCCATAGACAGGGCCCAAGAGACCCAGTACTTC. It encodes CASRPIDRAQETQYF.

The chain recombines TRBV6-5 with TRBJ2-7, with D uncertain. The CDR3 has 13 amino acids. The V end lost 2 bases, the J end lost 5 bases, and 10 bases lay between the germline ends. Germline-derived CDR1 and CDR2 are MNHEY and SVGAGI. The CDR3 region has the DNA TGTGCCAGCAGTTACGGTATAAGGAACGAGCAGTACTTC. Residues: CASSYGIRNEQYF.

The rearrangement links TRBV6-5 to TRBJ2-7; 10 positions agree with TRBD2. Trimming removed 4 bases from V and 3 bases from J; junction bases left unmatched: 9. Germline CDR1 MNHEY, CDR2 SVGAGI. This CDR3 comprises 16 residues. CDR3 nucleotides: TGTGCCAGCAGTTTACGACTAGCGGGTACATTCTACGAGCAGTACTTC. This sequence encodes CASSLRLAGTFYEQYF.

The DNA of the CDR3 is TGTGCCAGCAGCTTAGGCGGGACAGGTTCCTATAATTCACCCCTCCACTTT. Its translation is CASSLGGTGSYNSPLHF. V gene TRBV13 combines with J gene TRBJ1-6, with TRBD1 matching over 8 bases. This CDR3 has 17 residues. The germline gives CDR1 PRHDT, CDR2 FYEKMQ (reference sequence). The J segment lost 1 base and the V segment lost 0 bases, leaving 2 bases of the junction unmatched.

The chain joins TRBV6-1 to TRBJ2-7; 7 bases agree with TRBD1. This CDR3 comprises 15 residues. Germline assignment: CDR1 MNHNS and CDR2 SASEGT. The J segment lost 0 bases and the V segment lost 2 bases, leaving 4 bases of the junction unmatched. The CDR3 DNA is TGTGCCAGCAGTGAAACGACAGGGATCTCCTACGAGCAGTACTTC. Translating it yields CASSETTGISYEQYF.

This clone was seen only once. The gene calls are TRBV5-4 and TRBJ2-4; D perhaps matches TRBD1 (5 bases). The CDR3 has 14 residues. Germline V lookup: CDR1 SGHNT, CDR2 YYREEE (reference sequence). V was shortened by 1 base and J by 4 bases, with 9 bases between the two germline ends. CDR3 in DNA: TGTGCCAGCAGCTTGTGGGGCAGTAAAAACATTCAGTACTTC. Its protein product is CASSLWGSKNIQYF.